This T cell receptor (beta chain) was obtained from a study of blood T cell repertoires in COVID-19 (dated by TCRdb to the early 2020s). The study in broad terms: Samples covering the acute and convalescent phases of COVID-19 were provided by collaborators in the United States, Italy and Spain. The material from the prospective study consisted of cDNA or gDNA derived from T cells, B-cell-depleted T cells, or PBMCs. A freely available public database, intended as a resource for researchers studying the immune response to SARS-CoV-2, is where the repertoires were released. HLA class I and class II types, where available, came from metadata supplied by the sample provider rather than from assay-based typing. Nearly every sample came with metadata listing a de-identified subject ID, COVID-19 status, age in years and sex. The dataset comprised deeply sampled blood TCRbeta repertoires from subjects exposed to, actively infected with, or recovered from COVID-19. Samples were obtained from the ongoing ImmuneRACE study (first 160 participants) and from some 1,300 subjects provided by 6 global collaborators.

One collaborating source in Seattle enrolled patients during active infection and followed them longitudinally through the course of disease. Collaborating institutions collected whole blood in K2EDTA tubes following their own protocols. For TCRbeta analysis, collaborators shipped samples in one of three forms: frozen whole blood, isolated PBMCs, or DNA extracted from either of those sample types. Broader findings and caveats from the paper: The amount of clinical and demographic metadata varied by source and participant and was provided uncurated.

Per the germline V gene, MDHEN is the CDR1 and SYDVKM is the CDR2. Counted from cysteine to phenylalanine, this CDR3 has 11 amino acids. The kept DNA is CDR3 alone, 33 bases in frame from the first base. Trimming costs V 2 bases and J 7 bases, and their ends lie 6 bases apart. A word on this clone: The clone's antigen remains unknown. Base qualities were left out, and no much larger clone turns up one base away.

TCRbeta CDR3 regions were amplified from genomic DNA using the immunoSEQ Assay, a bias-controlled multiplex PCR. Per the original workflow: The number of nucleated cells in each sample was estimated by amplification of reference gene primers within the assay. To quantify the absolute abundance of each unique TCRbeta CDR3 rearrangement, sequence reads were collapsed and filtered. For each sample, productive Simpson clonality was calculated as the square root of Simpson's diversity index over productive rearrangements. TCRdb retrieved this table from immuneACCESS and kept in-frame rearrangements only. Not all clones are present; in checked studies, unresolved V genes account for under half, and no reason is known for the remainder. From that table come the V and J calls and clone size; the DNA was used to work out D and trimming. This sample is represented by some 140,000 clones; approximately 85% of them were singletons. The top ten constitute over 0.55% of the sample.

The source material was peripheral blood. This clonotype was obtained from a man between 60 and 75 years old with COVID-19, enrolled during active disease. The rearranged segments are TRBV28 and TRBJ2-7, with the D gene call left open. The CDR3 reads CASSLGREQYF. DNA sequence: TGTGCCAGCAGTTTAGGGCGAGAGCAGTACTTC.